These 30 T cell receptor beta chains share one sample of origin, sequenced in a study of blood T cell repertoires in COVID-19. This table comes from immunoSEQ multiplex PCR, and its TCRdb copy is limited to in-frame clones, with some not included. The table lists about 670,000 clones, about 90% of them singletons. Sample: peripheral blood. The receptors stem from a woman aged 18-35 years with acute or convalescent COVID-19.

This chain connects TRBV2 to TRBJ1-2, with 10 bases matching TRBD1. The CDR3 runs 15 residues. CDR1 and CDR2 (germline): SNHLY, FYNNEI. The ends lost 5 bases at V and 4 bases at J; junction bases unmatched: 7. CDR3 nucleotides: TGTGCCAGCAGTCGGACAGGGGGATTCGGCTATGGCTACACCTTC. Translating it yields CASSRTGGFGYGYTF.

V usage is TRBV19 and J usage is TRBJ2-3, with 8 bases fitting TRBD1. Germline CDR1 is LNHDA and CDR2 is SQIVND (reference sequence). Trimming cost V 6 bases and J 4 bases; bases outside gene matches: 12. The CDR3 spans 16 residues. This CDR3 is CASRSRAGGGADTQYF. CDR3 DNA: TGTGCCAGTAGGAGCAGGGCAGGGGGCGGCGCAGATACGCAGTATTTT.

The chain couples TRBV6-5 to TRBJ2-7, with D hard to call. This CDR3 comprises 14 residues. Trimming stripped 4 bases from V and 4 bases from J, with 14 bases between. Germline lookup yields CDR1 MNHEY and CDR2 SVGAGI. The CDR3 nucleotides are TGTGCCAGCAGTTCGCGCCCGAACTTATACGAGCAGTACTTC. The encoded protein is CASSSRPNLYEQYF.

The V call is TRBV21-1, the J call TRBJ2-7; TRBD2 was called by the table and not checked on the DNA. TRBV21-1 is a pseudogene segment. The CDR3 is 15 residues long. As DNA, the CDR3 is TGTGCCAGCACGAGGCTTGACGGGCCGGAGGACGAGCAGTACTTC. Its protein is CASTRLDGPEDEQYF.

The rearrangement joins TRBV4-1 to TRBJ1-3; D perhaps matches TRBD1 (6 bases). V lost 2 bases, J lost 7 bases, and 12 bases lay in between. Germline-derived CDR1 and CDR2 are MGHRA and YSYEKL. The CDR3 runs 14 residues. CDR3 in DNA: TGCGCCAGCAGCCAACCGACTGGGGGCAACACCATATATTTT. Encoded protein: CASSQPTGGNTIYF.

V gene TRBV7-3 combines with J gene TRBJ2-2, with 9 positions matching TRBD1. Per germline, CDR1 SGHTA and CDR2 FQGTGA. This CDR3 is built from 14 residues. The V segment lost 5 bases and the J segment 8 bases; nucleotides outside the gene matches: 6. CDR3 sequence reads: CASSPGTGSGELFF. For the CDR3, the DNA is TGTGCCAGCAGCCCCGGGACAGGGAGTGGGGAGCTGTTTTTT.

The rearrangement uses TRBV2 and TRBJ1-2, with 9 bases that match TRBD1. Germline V CDR1 and CDR2: SNHLY, FYNNEI. The CDR3 is 14 amino acids. Trimming at V came to 7 bases and at J to 6 bases, leaving 9 bases not matched to a gene. CDR3 loop: CASTLTGGADGYTF. For the CDR3, the DNA is TGTGCCAGCACCCTAACAGGGGGCGCGGATGGCTACACCTTC.

The chain employs TRBV18 and TRBJ1-5, with 7 bases identical to TRBD1. The germline gives CDR1 KGHSH, CDR2 LQKENI. V was pared by 2 bases and J by 7 bases, with 5 bases of the junction left unmatched. The CDR3 covers 14 residues. The CDR3 spells CASSPGTAQQPQHF. The CDR3 nucleotides are TGTGCCAGCTCACCAGGGACAGCCCAACAGCCCCAGCATTTT.

This chain connects TRBV28 to TRBJ1-1; TRBD1 agrees at 8 bases. Germline-derived CDR1 and CDR2 are MDHEN and SYDVKM. There are 15 residues in the CDR3. The V gene end was trimmed by 3 bases and the J gene end by 1 base; junction bases not matched to a gene: 4. In nucleotides, the CDR3 is TGTGCCAGCAGTTTCGCCGGGACAGGGAACACTGAAGCTTTCTTT. It yields the protein CASSFAGTGNTEAFF.

The V and J genes are TRBV18 and TRBJ1-5, with a possible D match to TRBD1 (5 bases). The CDR3 length is 16 residues. Germline V gene data show CDR1 as KGHSH and CDR2 as LQKENI. Trimming took 3 bases from V and 0 from J, leaving 12 bases between them. CDR3 amino acids: CASSPEFQGSNQPQHF. The CDR3, as DNA: TGTGCCAGCTCACCCGAGTTTCAGGGTAGCAATCAGCCCCAGCATTTT.

The rearrangement uses TRBV2 and TRBJ1-1, with a weak D call TRBD1 (6 bases). Per germline, CDR1 SNHLY and CDR2 FYNNEI. The CDR3 consists of 16 residues. V was pared by 8 bases and J by 1 base, with 20 bases between. The CDR3 loop is CASYPWGGQRNTEAFF. CDR3 DNA sequence: TGTGCCAGCTACCCCTGGGGGGGGCAACGGAACACTGAAGCTTTCTTT.

The gene calls are TRBV7-9 and TRBJ1-3; a possible D gene is TRBD1 (5 bases). CDR3 length: 15 amino acids. The germline V gene has CDR1 SEHNR and CDR2 FQNEAQ (reference sequence). V was pared by 6 bases and J by 4 bases, with 16 bases between. The CDR3 sequence is CASSSDGGAGNTIYF. In nucleotides, the CDR3 is TGTGCCAGCAGTTCAGACGGAGGGGCGGGAAACACCATATATTTT.

The chain couples TRBV5-1 to TRBJ1-1, with D hard to call. V gave up 0 bases and J gave up 0 bases, with 6 bases separating them. From germline, CDR1 is SGHRS and CDR2 YFSETQ. The CDR3 consists of 14 residues. CDR3 bases: TGCGCCAGCAGCTTGGTAAGCATGAACACTGAAGCTTTCTTT. It encodes CASSLVSMNTEAFF.

The chain uses TRBV9 and TRBJ2-3, with 9 bases that match TRBD2. Germline CDR1 SGDLS, CDR2 YYNGEE. CDR3 length: 16 amino acids. V lost 0 bases and J lost 2; bases outside the gene matches: 4. CDR3 nucleotide sequence: TGTGCCAGCAGCGTAGCCCGACTAGCGGCCACAGATACGCAGTATTTT. It codes for CASSVARLAATDTQYF.

This clone was counted a single time. For the CDR3, the DNA is TGTGCCAGCAGTTACAGACAGGGGGATTCACCCCTCCACTTT. Translation gives CASSYRQGDSPLHF. The rearrangement joins TRBV6-5 to TRBJ1-6; 9 bases match TRBD1. V lost 2 bases to trimming and J lost 8 bases; unmatched junction nucleotides: 1. The CDR3 length is 14 residues. Germline loops: CDR1 MNHEY, CDR2 SVGAGI.

The chain has TRBV25-1 and TRBJ2-3; 8 bases are shared with TRBD1. CDR1 and CDR2 (germline): MGHDK, SYGVNS. With V trimmed by 4 bases and J by 4 bases, 7 bases remained unmatched. This CDR3 has 15 amino acids. Written as DNA, the CDR3 is TGTGCCAGCAGTGCCACAGGGACAGGATCAGATACGCAGTATTTT. This translates into CASSATGTGSDTQYF.

The CDR3 reads CASSTLGVTGGAVKQFF. In DNA, the CDR3 is TGCGCCAGCAGCACTCTTGGCGTAACAGGGGGCGCGGTAAAGCAGTTCTTC. The chain uses TRBV5-1 and TRBJ2-1, with TRBD1 matching over 9 bases. Unmatched junction bases numbered 19, after V lost 4 bases and J lost 11 bases. The V gene's germline CDR1 is SGHRS and CDR2 YFSETQ. The CDR3 loop spans 17 amino acids.

This sequence joins TRBV5-1 and TRBJ2-7; 9 bases match TRBD1. There are 15 residues in the CDR3. V lost 3 bases, J lost 6 bases, and 10 bases stayed unmatched. Per germline, CDR1 SGHRS and CDR2 YFSETQ. The CDR3 DNA reads TGCGCCAGCAGCTACTCGGGACAGGGCCTAGGCGAGCAGTACTTC. Translated: CASSYSGQGLGEQYF. The full variable domain, in which reference TRBV5-1 and TRBJ2-7 provide the parts outside the CDR3, is KAGVTQTPRYLIKTRGQQVTLSCSPISGHRSVSWYQQTPGQGLQFLFEYFSETQRNKGNFPGRFSGRQFSNSRSEMNVSTLELGDSALYLCASSYSGQGLGEQYFGPGTRLTVT.

V gene TRBV19 combines with J gene TRBJ1-1; TRBD1 is a possible D gene (6 bases). This CDR3 is built from 18 residues. CDR1 and CDR2 from the germline V gene are LNHDA and SQIVND (reference sequence). Trimming cost V 7 bases and J 4 bases, with 28 bases left between them. For the CDR3, the DNA is TGTGCCAGTACCCCCTCAGGGGCCATCTCTGGGGGTAGCACTGAAGCTTTCTTT. Protein product: CASTPSGAISGGSTEAFF.

The chain recombines TRBV4-3 with TRBJ2-7, with a possible D match to TRBD2 (5 bases). Trimming cost V 0 bases and J 1 base, with 7 bases left between them. This CDR3 is 14 amino acids long. Per germline, CDR1 LGHNA and CDR2 YSLEER. The CDR3 loop is CASSQDTGSYEQYF. Here the CDR3 DNA reads TGCGCCAGCAGCCAAGATACGGGATCCTACGAGCAGTACTTC.

This clone was seen just once. This chain connects TRBV18 to TRBJ2-1, with 7 bases lining up with TRBD2. This CDR3 spans 13 amino acids. Germline V gene sequence: CDR1 KGHSH, CDR2 LQKENI. The trim removed 8 bases at V and 6 bases at J, leaving 7 bases unmatched. DNA for the CDR3: TGTGCCAGCGTCGGACTAGGCCCCAATGAGCAGTTCTTC. Translated: CASVGLGPNEQFF.

The chain couples TRBV3-1 (or the pseudogene TRBV3-2) to TRBJ2-1, with 11 bases identical to TRBD2. This CDR3 has 16 residues. Per the germline V gene, CDR1 is LGHDT and CDR2 is YNNKEL (reference sequence). Trimming at V came to 1 base and at J to 9 bases, leaving 8 bases not matched to a gene. This chain's CDR3 is CASSQGGTSGRSEQFF. CDR3 bases: TGTGCCAGCAGCCAAGGCGGGACTAGCGGTAGGAGTGAGCAGTTCTTC.

A remark on this clone: The junction departs from the called germline gene at one end, perhaps through a read error. This chain connects TRBV9 to TRBJ1-4; D gene unclear. Germline CDR1 is SGDLS and CDR2 is YYNGEE. The length of the CDR3 is 14 residues. CDR3 in DNA: TGTGCCAGCAGCGTTCTCCCAACTACTGAAAAACTGTTTTTT. It is translated as CASSVLPTTEKLFF.

Regarding this clone: Distinct nucleotide sequences in the sample also encode this CDR3. J is TRBJ2-3 and V is TRBV5-1; TRBD2 matches at 8 bases. CDR3 size: 16 residues. Germline CDR1 is SGHRS and CDR2 is YFSETQ. J gave up 2 bases and V 0 bases, and 5 bases lay outside the gene matches. CDR3 DNA sequence: TGCGCCAGCAGCTTGGCCGGCGGGGGGAACACAGATACGCAGTATTTT. This gives the protein CASSLAGGGNTDTQYF.

The rearrangement joins TRBV27 to TRBJ1-2, with TRBD1 as a possible D gene (5 bases). The length of the CDR3 is 15 residues. Germline lookup yields CDR1 MNHEY and CDR2 SMNVEV (reference sequence). V gave up 6 bases and J gave up 4 bases, with 18 bases separating them. The chain's CDR3 is CASSWGGPPIYGYTF. In DNA form, the CDR3 reads TGTGCCAGCAGCTGGGGGGGTCCCCCCATCTATGGCTACACCTTC.

This clone has only a few counts. This sequence joins TRBV7-2 and TRBJ2-2; 7 bases fit TRBD1. This CDR3 contains 13 residues. Germline V lookup: CDR1 SGHTA, CDR2 FQGNSA. Trimming removed 11 bases from V and 7 bases from J; junction bases left unmatched: 10. CDR3 amino acids: CACGQAVIGELFF. CDR3 DNA sequence: TGTGCCTGTGGACAGGCCGTTATCGGGGAGCTGTTTTTT.

Only a few counts were recorded for this clone. This chain joins TRBV24-1 and TRBJ2-7, with 11 positions matching TRBD2. This CDR3 is 16 amino acids long. In germline, CDR1 is KGHDR, CDR2 SFDVKD. V was clipped by 3 bases and J by 1 base; unmatched bases: 4. CDR3 DNA sequence: TGTGCCACCAGTGATGCCGGGACTAGCGGATCCTACGAGCAGTACTTC. It yields the protein CATSDAGTSGSYEQYF.

The rearrangement uses TRBV9 and TRBJ2-2, with 9 bases lining up with TRBD1. V shed 5 bases, J shed 3 bases, and the junction held 8 bases outside the gene matches. The CDR3 has 16 amino acids. Per the germline V gene, CDR1 is SGDLS and CDR2 is YYNGEE. CDR3: CASRPGTGLDTGELFF. The CDR3 coding sequence is TGTGCCAGCAGGCCCGGGACAGGGCTCGACACCGGGGAGCTGTTTTTT.

V gene TRBV3-1 (or the pseudogene TRBV3-2) combines with J gene TRBJ1-6; D may be TRBD1 (5 bases). The CDR3 sequence is 16 residues long. Germline CDR1 LGHDT, CDR2 YNNKEL (reference sequence). The ends were cut back, 2 bases at V and 7 bases at J, with 15 bases in the middle. The CDR3 loop reads CASSQRGTTPNSPLHF. The DNA of the CDR3 is TGTGCCAGCAGCCAACGCGGGACCACCCCAAATTCACCCCTCCACTTT.

This clone was found once. The CDR3 loop is CASGEGAGGSYGYTF. The CDR3 region has the DNA TGTGCCAGCGGGGAGGGGGCAGGGGGCTCCTATGGCTACACCTTC. The chain links TRBV6-5 to TRBJ1-2, with 8 nucleotides matching TRBD1. CDR1 is MNHEY and CDR2 is SVGAGI in the germline V gene. The CDR3 totals 15 residues. The V and J ends lost 8 bases and 4 bases, in that order; junction bases with no gene match: 12.